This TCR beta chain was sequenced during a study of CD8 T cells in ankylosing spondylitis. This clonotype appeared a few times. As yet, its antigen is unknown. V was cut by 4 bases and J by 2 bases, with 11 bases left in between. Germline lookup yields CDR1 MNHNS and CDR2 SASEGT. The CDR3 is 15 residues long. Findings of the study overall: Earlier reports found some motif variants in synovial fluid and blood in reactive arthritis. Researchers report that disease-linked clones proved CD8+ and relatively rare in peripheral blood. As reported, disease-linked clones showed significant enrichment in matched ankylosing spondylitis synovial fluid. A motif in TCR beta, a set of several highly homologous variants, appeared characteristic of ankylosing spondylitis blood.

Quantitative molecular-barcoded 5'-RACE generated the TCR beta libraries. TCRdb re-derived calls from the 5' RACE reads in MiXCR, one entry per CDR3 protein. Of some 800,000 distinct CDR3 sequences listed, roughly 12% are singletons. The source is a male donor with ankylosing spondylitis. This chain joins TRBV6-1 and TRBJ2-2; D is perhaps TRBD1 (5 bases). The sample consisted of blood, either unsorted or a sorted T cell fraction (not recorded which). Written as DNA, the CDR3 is TGTGCCAGCAGTGTGTCAGGGCCCAACACCGGGGAGCTGTTTTTT. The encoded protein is CASSVSGPNTGELFF.